The 15 T cell receptor beta chains given below trace back to one sample, sequenced in a study of cytomegalovirus exposure and HLA in healthy donors. With 60 Vbeta and 13 Jbeta primers, the PCR was carried out. Using immunoSEQ multiplex PCR, the repertoire was profiled, and TCRdb retains in-frame clones only, with some absent. The table lists about 200,000 clones, roughly 80% of them singletons, with 2.5% to 3% in the top ten. Sequencing used PBMCs. Every receptor here comes from a man aged 25-45 years in good health and CMV-seronegative.

A word on this clone: An end of the junction does not agree with germline; a read error may underlie this. The chain has TRBV11-1 and TRBJ2-6; no clear D. The CDR3 totals 16 residues. CDR1 is SGHAT, CDR2 FQDESV, per germline (reference sequence). CDR3 DNA: TGTGCGAGCAAGCCACCCACGATATCTGGGGCCAACGTCCTGACTTTC. This codes for CASKPPTISGANVLTF.

The CDR3 nucleotides read TGCGCCAGCAGCTCCGGACACGTTAATAATGAAAAACTGTTTTTT. Translated, it gives CASSSGHVNNEKLFF. The genes are TRBV5-1 and TRBJ1-4, with D perhaps matching TRBD1 (5 bases). V was clipped by 3 bases and J by 4 bases, with 13 bases between them. Looked up from germline, CDR1 is SGHRS and CDR2 is YFSETQ. The length of the CDR3 is 15 residues.

The chain recombines TRBV5-1 with TRBJ1-2, with a tentative D call TRBD1 (5 bases). The CDR3 sequence is 15 residues long. V lost 2 bases and J lost 4, with 15 bases in between. From germline, CDR1 is SGHRS and CDR2 YFSETQ. CDR3 nucleotide sequence: TGCGCCAGCAGCTTCGGGGGATCCAGCGGCTATGGCTACACCTTC. Translation: CASSFGGSSGYGYTF.

This chain links TRBV6-4 with TRBJ1-5; 11 bases agree with TRBD1. This CDR3 has 18 residues. The V and J ends lost 6 bases and 0 bases, in that order; junction bases with no gene match: 10. Germline lookup yields CDR1 MRHNA and CDR2 SNTAGT. The CDR3 nucleotides read TGTGCCAGCAGCGCCGGGACAGGGGGGATGTATAGCAATCAGCCCCAGCATTTT. This translates into CASSAGTGGMYSNQPQHF.

The rearrangement uses TRBV5-1 and TRBJ2-1; perhaps TRBD2 as D (5 bases). The V gene lost 4 bases and the J gene lost 0 bases, with 11 bases spanning the gap. In germline, CDR1 is SGHRS, CDR2 YFSETQ. This CDR3 is built from 15 residues. The CDR3 bases are TGCGCCAGCAGCGGATCGGGGAGCTCCTACAATGAGCAGTTCTTC. Translated: CASSGSGSSYNEQFF.

As for this clone: Different DNA sequences within this sample yield the same CDR3. The chain combines TRBV6-5 with TRBJ1-3; maybe TRBD1 (5 bases). From germline, CDR1 is MNHEY and CDR2 SVGAGI. This CDR3 spans 14 amino acids. The ends were cut back, 2 bases at V and 1 base at J, with 6 bases in the middle. CDR3 DNA sequence: TGTGCCAGCAGTTACGGGGGGTCTGGAAACACCATATATTTT. Amino acids: CASSYGGSGNTIYF.

This chain links TRBV7-8 with TRBJ2-2, with 8 bases lining up with TRBD1. The trim removed 5 bases at V and 9 bases at J, leaving 8 bases unmatched. Germline V gene data show CDR1 as SGHVS and CDR2 as FQNEAQ. CDR3 length equals 14 residues. In nucleotides, the CDR3 is TGTGCCAGCAGCCTTGCAGGGGGCATGAGGGAGCTGTTTTTT. It encodes CASSLAGGMRELFF.

A single count supports this clone. This chain uses TRBV21-1 with TRBJ2-3; the table's D call, TRBD2, was not checked against the DNA. TRBV21-1 is labeled a pseudogene. The CDR3 totals 20 residues. The CDR3 reads CASSKYGLAGSRDHTDTQYF. In DNA, the CDR3 is TGTGCCAGCAGCAAATATGGACTAGCGGGGTCGCGAGATCACACAGATACGCAGTATTTT.

The V gene is TRBV2, the J gene TRBJ2-2, with TRBD2 matching 11 bases. The CDR3 is 15 amino acids. Germline CDR1 is SNHLY and CDR2 is FYNNEI. The trim removed 4 bases at V and 5 bases at J, leaving 3 bases unmatched. The CDR3 here is CASSASSGGTGELFF. As DNA, the CDR3 is TGTGCCAGCAGTGCGTCTAGCGGGGGGACCGGGGAGCTGTTTTTT.

This clone is a singleton in its sample. This chain connects TRBV19 to TRBJ2-7, with D perhaps TRBD1 (6 bases). V gave up 2 bases and J gave up 0 bases, with 17 bases separating them. The CDR3 is 17 amino acids. Germline V lookup: CDR1 LNHDA, CDR2 SQIVND (reference sequence). The CDR3 DNA reads TGTGCCAGTAGTATACGAGGGGGAGCGGATAGCTCCTACGAGCAGTACTTC. This codes for CASSIRGGADSSYEQYF.

This clone appeared a single time. This sequence joins TRBV9 and TRBJ2-3; TRBD2 aligns across 10 bases. The V segment lost 0 bases and the J segment 6 bases; nucleotides outside the gene matches: 10. Germline-derived CDR1 and CDR2 are SGDLS and YYNGEE. This CDR3 has 17 residues. The CDR3 region is CASSVGNRAGGRDTQYF. The DNA of the CDR3 is TGTGCCAGCAGCGTAGGTAACAGAGCGGGGGGGAGGGATACGCAGTATTTT.

This sequence joins TRBV7-9 and TRBJ2-4; 9 nucleotides match TRBD1. This CDR3 spans 14 amino acids. Trimming at V came to 5 bases and at J to 9 bases, leaving 8 bases not matched to a gene. Germline V gene sequence: CDR1 SEHNR, CDR2 FQNEAQ (reference sequence). CDR3 in amino acids: CASSPGQGRFIQYF. CDR3 nucleotides: TGTGCCAGCAGCCCGGGACAGGGAAGGTTCATTCAGTACTTC.

This clone has a single count. The gene calls are TRBV29-1 and TRBJ2-5; 8 bases are a match to TRBD2. Trimming cost V 7 bases and J 5 bases; bases outside gene matches: 9. Germline V lookup: CDR1 SQVTM, CDR2 ANQGSEA. The CDR3 loop spans 13 amino acids. CDR3 loop: CSATPGLGETQYF. The CDR3 nucleotides are TGCAGCGCCACCCCGGGACTAGGCGAGACCCAGTACTTC.

A few counts support this clone. This chain uses TRBV7-6 with TRBJ1-1; a weak D match, TRBD1 (6 bases). The germline V gene has CDR1 SGHVS and CDR2 FNYEAQ. Trimming pared 3 bases from V and 2 bases from J, leaving 7 bases between. The CDR3 runs 13 residues. Written as DNA, the CDR3 is TGTGCCAGCAGCTTTGGGGGCAACACTGAAGCTTTCTTT. Its translation: CASSFGGNTEAFF.

This clone was seen a handful of times. CDR3 nucleotides: TGTGCCAGCAGCCCGGGACAGGGGTTTGGGAATAGCAATCAGCCCCAGCATTTT. It translates to CASSPGQGFGNSNQPQHF. This sequence joins TRBV7-8 and TRBJ1-5; 10 bases match TRBD1. The CDR3 is made up of 18 amino acids. Germline V gene sequence: CDR1 SGHVS, CDR2 FQNEAQ. With V trimmed by 5 bases and J by 0 bases, 10 bases remained unmatched.